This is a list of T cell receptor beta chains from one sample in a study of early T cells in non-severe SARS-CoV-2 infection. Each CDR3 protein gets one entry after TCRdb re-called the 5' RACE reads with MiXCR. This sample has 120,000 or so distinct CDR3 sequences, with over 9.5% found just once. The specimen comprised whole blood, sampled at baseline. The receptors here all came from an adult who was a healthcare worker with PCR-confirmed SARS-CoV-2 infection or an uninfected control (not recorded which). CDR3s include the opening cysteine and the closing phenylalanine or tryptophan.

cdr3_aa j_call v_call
CAISESRGTEAFF TRBJ1-1 TRBV10-3
CASSKGPNNQPQHF TRBJ1-5 TRBV5-1
CASSDVGATNTEAFF TRBJ1-1 TRBV10-2
CASSESRGLNYGYTF TRBJ1-2 TRBV3-1
CASSQGEDSPLHF TRBJ1-6 TRBV4-1
CASSQQGRAYEQYF TRBJ2-7 TRBV9
CASSAGQAQTYEQYF TRBJ2-7 TRBV5-1
CASSSEASNYGYTF TRBJ1-2 TRBV7-9
CSAVGTPYNEQFF TRBJ2-1 TRBV29-1
CASSKDRGDTQYF TRBJ2-3 TRBV19
CASSLDPIRGGEQFF TRBJ2-1 TRBV11-2
CASLGTSGRNEQFF TRBJ2-1 TRBV5-1
CASSYLGGAGTQYF TRBJ2-3 TRBV6-5
CASSFLGLAGNNEQFF TRBJ2-1 TRBV5-1
CSVALTGGAPYF TRBJ2-7 TRBV29-1
CAWSPGLAAYSYEQYF TRBJ2-7 TRBV30
CSATIAGGQETQYF TRBJ2-5 TRBV20-1
CASSEQLVSNQPQHF TRBJ1-5 TRBV2
CSGNAVGGYTF TRBJ1-2 TRBV29-1
CASSPPGLAFHEQFF TRBJ2-1 TRBV27
CASSLWRDTQYF TRBJ2-3 TRBV7-6
CASSYFDRGSRGYTF TRBJ1-2 TRBV6-5
CAIRDSGQPANEQFF TRBJ2-1 TRBV10-3
CAWKEEGVNTEAFF TRBJ1-1 TRBV30
CASSHGLREGYNEQFF TRBJ2-1 TRBV3-1
CSAPGQVAAYEQYF TRBJ2-7 TRBV20-1
CSVVGVSGRLGRFNTGELFF TRBJ2-2 TRBV29-1
CASSFDQINEQFF TRBJ2-1 TRBV7-6
CASSLRTIGTDTQYF TRBJ2-3 TRBV28
CASSITREETQYF TRBJ2-5 TRBV7-3
CASLGPEAFF TRBJ1-1 TRBV2
CASSQDLGAEAFF TRBJ1-1 TRBV3-1
CASSYTAQGHTEAFF TRBJ1-1 TRBV6-5
CASSRGRAGINSSGYTF TRBJ1-2 TRBV6-6
CASDRQGRSGNTIYF TRBJ1-3 TRBV6-1
CASSQVFRWNSDRGGQNTEAFF TRBJ1-1 TRBV4-1
CASSFSGTGSGNTIYF TRBJ1-3 TRBV11-2
CASTRGSQINGYTF TRBJ1-2 TRBV19
CATSRAPQGNYGYTF TRBJ1-2 TRBV15
CSVELNTEAFF TRBJ1-1 TRBV29-1
CASSLDRGFEAFF TRBJ1-1 TRBV5-1
CASSVGGIYEQYF TRBJ2-7 TRBV9
CACPCEGEYSPLHF TRBJ1-6 TRBV30
CASSWGRSNSPLHF TRBJ1-6 TRBV5-1
CASSEWGGRGFWNTGELFF TRBJ2-2 TRBV6-1
CASRPGDRANQPQHF TRBJ1-5 TRBV6-2/TRBV6-3
CASSLSRYYEQYF TRBJ2-7 TRBV28
CASSLMRGGGQPQHF TRBJ1-5 TRBV12-3/TRBV12-4